This TCR beta chain was sequenced in a study of tumor-infiltrating lymphocytes in localized non-small cell lung cancer. Points from the study as a whole: Compared with uninvolved lung, tumors showed higher T cell infiltration by TCRbeta sequencing. Technical variation could not be separated from intratumor heterogeneity here. Available tissue quantity limited TCR sequencing to a patient subset.

TCRdb's copy holds only in-frame clones and misses some; the assay was immunoSEQ multiplex PCR. This table holds about 13,000 clones, 75% to 85% found once. Worth noting for this clone: No antigen is known for it.

The germline CDR1 and CDR2 sequences are GTSNPN and SVGIG (reference sequence). The CDR3 length is 13 residues. V gave up 7 bases and J gave up 2 bases; unmatched junction bases: 6. The gene calls are TRBV30 and TRBJ1-2, with 8 positions matching TRBD1. The origin of this receptor is a human donor with non-small cell lung cancer. The specimen sequenced was lung tumor tissue. The CDR3 spells CAFSGQGNYGYTF. DNA for the CDR3: TGTGCCTTCTCAGGACAGGGCAACTATGGCTACACCTTC.